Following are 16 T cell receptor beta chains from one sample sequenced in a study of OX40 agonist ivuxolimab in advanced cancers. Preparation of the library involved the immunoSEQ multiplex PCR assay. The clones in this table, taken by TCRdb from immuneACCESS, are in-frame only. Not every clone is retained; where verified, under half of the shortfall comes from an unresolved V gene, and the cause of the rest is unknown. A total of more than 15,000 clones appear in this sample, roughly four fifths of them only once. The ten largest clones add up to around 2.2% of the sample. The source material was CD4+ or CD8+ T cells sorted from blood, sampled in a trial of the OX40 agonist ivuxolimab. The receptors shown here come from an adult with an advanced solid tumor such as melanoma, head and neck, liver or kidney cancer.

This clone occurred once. CDR3 residues: CAISSGTESNQPQHF. Here the CDR3 DNA reads TGTGCCATCAGTTCCGGGACAGAGAGCAATCAGCCCCAGCATTTT. The rearrangement uses TRBV10-3 and TRBJ1-5, with 7 bases lining up with TRBD1. Germline trimming cut 5 bases from V and 1 base from J; bases unmatched to any gene: 5. Germline loops: CDR1 ENHRY, CDR2 SYGVKD. The CDR3 is 15 residues long.

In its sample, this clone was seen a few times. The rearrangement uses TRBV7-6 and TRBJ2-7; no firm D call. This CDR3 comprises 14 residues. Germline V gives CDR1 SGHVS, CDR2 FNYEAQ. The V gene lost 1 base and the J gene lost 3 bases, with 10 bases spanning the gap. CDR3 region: CASSLVGRNYEQYF. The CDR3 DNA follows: TGTGCCAGCAGCTTAGTTGGCCGGAACTACGAGCAGTACTTC.

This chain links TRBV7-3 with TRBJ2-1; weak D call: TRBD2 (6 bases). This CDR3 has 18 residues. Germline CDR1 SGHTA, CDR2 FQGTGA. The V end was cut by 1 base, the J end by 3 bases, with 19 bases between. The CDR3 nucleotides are TGTGCCAGCAGCTTAAACTCCCCCTGGCGGGACGACTACAATGAGCAGTTCTTC. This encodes CASSLNSPWRDDYNEQFF.

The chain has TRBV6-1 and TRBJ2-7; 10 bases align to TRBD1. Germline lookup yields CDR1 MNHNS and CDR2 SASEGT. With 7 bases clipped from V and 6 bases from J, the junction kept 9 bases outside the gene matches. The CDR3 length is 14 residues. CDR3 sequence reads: CASIHPTGGGEQYF. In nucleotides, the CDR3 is TGTGCCAGCATACACCCGACAGGGGGCGGCGAGCAGTACTTC.

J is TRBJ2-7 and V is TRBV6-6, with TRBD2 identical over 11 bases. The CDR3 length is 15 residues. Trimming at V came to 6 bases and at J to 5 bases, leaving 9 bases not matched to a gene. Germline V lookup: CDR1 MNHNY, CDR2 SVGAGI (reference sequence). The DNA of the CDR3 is TGTGCCAGCAGACGAACCTTAGCGGGGGGGGACGAGCAGTACTTC. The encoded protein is CASRRTLAGGDEQYF.

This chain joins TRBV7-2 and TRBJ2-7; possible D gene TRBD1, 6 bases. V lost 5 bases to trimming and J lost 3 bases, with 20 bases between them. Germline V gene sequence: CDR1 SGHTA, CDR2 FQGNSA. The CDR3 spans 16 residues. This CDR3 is CASSLSQSRGNYEQYF. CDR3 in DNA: TGTGCCAGCAGCCTCAGCCAGAGCAGGGGTAACTACGAGCAGTACTTC.

In DNA form, the CDR3 reads TGCAGCGGGGGGCATTCCGGGACAGGCCGAACCGGGGAGCTGTTTTTT. Amino acid sequence: CSGGHSGTGRTGELFF. The chain joins TRBV29-1 to TRBJ2-2; 8 bases map to TRBD1. Germline V gives CDR1 SQVTM, CDR2 ANQGSEA. V was pared by 7 bases and J by 5 bases, with 15 bases of the junction left unmatched. CDR3 size: 16 residues.

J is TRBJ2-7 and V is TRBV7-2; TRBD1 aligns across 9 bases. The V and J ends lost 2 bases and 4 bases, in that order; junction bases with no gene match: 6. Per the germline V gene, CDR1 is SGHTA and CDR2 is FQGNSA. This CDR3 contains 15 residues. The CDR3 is CASSLMAGTGYEQYF. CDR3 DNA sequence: TGTGCCAGCAGCTTAATGGCCGGGACAGGGTACGAGCAGTACTTC.

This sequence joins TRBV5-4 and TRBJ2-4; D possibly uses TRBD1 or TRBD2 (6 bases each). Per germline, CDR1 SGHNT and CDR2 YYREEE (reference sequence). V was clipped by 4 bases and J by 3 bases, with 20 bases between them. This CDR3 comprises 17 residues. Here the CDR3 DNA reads TGTGCCAGCAGCGGAGGACAGTACACGGGGGACAAAAACATTCAGTACTTC. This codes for CASSGGQYTGDKNIQYF.

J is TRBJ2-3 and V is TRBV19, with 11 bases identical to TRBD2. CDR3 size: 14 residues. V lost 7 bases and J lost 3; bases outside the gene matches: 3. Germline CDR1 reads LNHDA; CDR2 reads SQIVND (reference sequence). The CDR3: CASKLAGVTDTQYF. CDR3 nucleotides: TGTGCCAGTAAACTAGCGGGAGTTACAGATACGCAGTATTTT.

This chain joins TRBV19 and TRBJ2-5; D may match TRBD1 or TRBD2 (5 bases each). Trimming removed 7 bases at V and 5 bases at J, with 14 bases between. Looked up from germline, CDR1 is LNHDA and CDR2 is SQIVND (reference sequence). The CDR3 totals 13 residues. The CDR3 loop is CASTTRGTETQYF. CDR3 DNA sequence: TGTGCCAGTACGACGAGGGGAACGGAGACCCAGTACTTC.

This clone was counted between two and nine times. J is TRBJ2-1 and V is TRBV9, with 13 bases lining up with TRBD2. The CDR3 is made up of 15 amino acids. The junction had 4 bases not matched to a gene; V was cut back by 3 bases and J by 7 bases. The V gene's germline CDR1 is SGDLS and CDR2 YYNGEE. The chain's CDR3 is CASSAGTSGTNEQFF. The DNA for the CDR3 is TGTGCCAGCAGCGCAGGGACTAGCGGGACTAATGAGCAGTTCTTC.

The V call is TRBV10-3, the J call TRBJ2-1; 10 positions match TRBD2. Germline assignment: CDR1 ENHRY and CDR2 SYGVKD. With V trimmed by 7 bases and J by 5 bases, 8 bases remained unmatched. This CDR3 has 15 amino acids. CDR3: CAITSGTSANNEQFF. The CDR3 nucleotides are TGTGCCATCACCTCCGGGACTAGCGCAAACAATGAGCAGTTCTTC.

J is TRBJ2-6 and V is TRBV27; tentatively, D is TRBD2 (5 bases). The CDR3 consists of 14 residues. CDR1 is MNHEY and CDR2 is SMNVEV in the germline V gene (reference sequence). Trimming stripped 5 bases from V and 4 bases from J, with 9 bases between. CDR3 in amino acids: CASSRETGANVLTF. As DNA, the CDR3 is TGTGCCAGCAGTAGGGAGACGGGGGCCAACGTCCTGACTTTC. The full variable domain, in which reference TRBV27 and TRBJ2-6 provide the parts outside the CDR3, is EAQVTQNPRYLITVTGKKLTVTCSQNMNHEYMSWYRQDPGLGLRQIYYSMNVEVTDKGDVPEGYKVSRKEKRNFPLILESPSPNQTSLYFCASSRETGANVLTFGAGSRLTVL.

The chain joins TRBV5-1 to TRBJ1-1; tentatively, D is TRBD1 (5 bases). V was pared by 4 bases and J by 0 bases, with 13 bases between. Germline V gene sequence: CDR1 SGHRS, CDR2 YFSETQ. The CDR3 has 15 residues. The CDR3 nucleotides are TGCGCCAGCAGCCCTCCCCAGGGTTTGAACACTGAAGCTTTCTTT. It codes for CASSPPQGLNTEAFF.

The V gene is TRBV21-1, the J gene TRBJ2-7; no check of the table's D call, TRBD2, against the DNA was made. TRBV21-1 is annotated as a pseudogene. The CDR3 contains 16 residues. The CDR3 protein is CASSKVSSALTYEQYF. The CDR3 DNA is TGTGCCAGCAGCAAAGTTTCAAGCGCACTTACCTACGAGCAGTACTTC.